This record covers a single T cell receptor beta chain. This sample is drawn from a study of blood T cell repertoires in COVID-19. Study-level background: Spain, Italy and the United States supplied samples that represented acute and convalescent COVID-19. PBMCs, B-cell-depleted T cells, or T cells provided the cDNA or gDNA that made up the material.

As processed by the authors: Estimation of nucleated cell counts relied on the amplification of reference gene primers. The table came from immunoSEQ multiplex PCR; TCRdb's copy has only in-frame clones and leaves some out. V and J calls and clone size come straight from that table; D and trimming were deduced from the DNA. The profile covers about 83,000 clones, with about 92% appearing a single time and about 15% taken by the ten largest. The ends were cut back, 7 bases at V and 4 bases at J, with 11 bases in the middle. The CDR3 loop spans 13 amino acids. The chain is built from TRBV12-3 or TRBV12-4 and TRBJ1-5; no clear D. This TCR was sampled from an elderly woman with active or convalescent COVID-19. The sample comprised peripheral blood. The CDR3 bases are TGTGCCAGCACCCAGAGGTGGAATCAGCCCCAGCATTTT. Translation: CASTQRWNQPQHF.